The clone carrying this T cell receptor beta chain was seen a few times. This sample stems from a study of T-cell reconstitution after alpha-beta-depleted transplantation in children. Preparation of the TCRbeta library used unique molecular identifiers. TCRdb re-derived calls from the PCR reads in MiXCR, one entry per CDR3 protein. There are about 72,000 distinct CDR3 sequences in the sample; about 7.3% occur only once, and approximately 2.4% lies in the top ten. The V gene's germline CDR1 is SGHAT and CDR2 FQDESV (reference sequence). V dropped 1 base and J dropped 8 bases, with 12 bases sitting between them. The CDR3 loop spans 14 amino acids.

Sequenced here: PBMCs from the stem cell graft donor, sampled from the stem cell graft. The source of this sequence is a human donor who donated a stem cell graft to a child with acute lymphoblastic leukemia. V gene TRBV11-1 combines with J gene TRBJ2-1; D is undetermined. The CDR3 protein is CASSLGRSWDEQFF. The CDR3 DNA follows: TGTGCCAGCAGCTTAGGGCGGAGTTGGGATGAGCAGTTCTTC.